A single sample is the source of the 28 T cell receptor beta chains below, sequenced in a study of blood T cell repertoires in COVID-19 (dated by TCRdb to 2020 to 2021). The library was built by means of the immunoSEQ multiplex PCR assay. Entries here come from immuneACCESS through TCRdb and include only in-frame sequences with V and J called. Some clones fail to appear in such tables; in the studies checked, an unresolved V gene covers under half of the shortfall, and the cause of the remainder is unknown. The sample includes 210,000 or so clones, with over 75% observed a single time. The top ten constitute 5.1% of the sample. Material for sequencing was peripheral blood. These receptors came from a man aged 50 to 60 with COVID-19, enrolled during active disease.

The rearrangement joins TRBV15 to TRBJ2-4; D is perhaps TRBD2 (6 bases). V dropped 3 bases and J dropped 0 bases, with 9 bases sitting between them. The CDR3 loop spans 15 amino acids. Germline CDR1 is LNHNV and CDR2 is YYDKDF (reference sequence). The CDR3 sequence: CATSREGGAKNIQYF. Written as DNA, the CDR3 is TGTGCCACCAGCAGGGAGGGCGGAGCCAAAAACATTCAGTACTTC.

This sequence joins TRBV19 and TRBJ1-4; D is ambiguous. Per germline, CDR1 LNHDA and CDR2 SQIVND (reference sequence). Deletions cut 5 bases from V and 7 bases from J, with 14 bases between. There are 14 residues in the CDR3. CDR3 coding DNA: TGTGCCAGTAGTGCGGGCAGCCTAGGTGAAAAACTGTTTTTT. It is translated as CASSAGSLGEKLFF. Full variable domain (outside the CDR3, taken from reference TRBV19 and TRBJ1-4): DGGITQSPKYLFRKEGQNVTLSCEQNLNHDAMYWYRQDPGQGLRLIYYSQIVNDFQKGDIAEGYSVSREKKESFPLTVTSAQKNPTAFYLCASSAGSLGEKLFFGSGTQLSVL.

V gene TRBV5-4 combines with J gene TRBJ2-7; 8 positions match TRBD2. Looked up from germline, CDR1 is SGHNT and CDR2 is YYREEE (reference sequence). V lost 2 bases and J lost 6; bases outside the gene matches: 13. The CDR3 length is 16 residues. CDR3 DNA sequence: TGTGCCAGCAGCTTCTGGGCGGGGGGCACACATAGCGAGCAGTACTTC. This encodes CASSFWAGGTHSEQYF.

The chain has TRBV15 and TRBJ1-2, with TRBD1 matching over 7 bases. The J segment lost 2 bases and the V segment lost 1 base, leaving 7 bases of the junction unmatched. CDR1 is LNHNV, CDR2 YYDKDF, per germline (reference sequence). The CDR3 has 16 amino acids. The CDR3 DNA follows: TGTGCCACCAGCAGAGGGTACGGACAGGAGAACTATGGCTACACCTTC. This gives the protein CATSRGYGQENYGYTF.

The chain has TRBV2 and TRBJ2-5, with 13 bases fitting TRBD2. The CDR3 runs to 15 residues. Germline assignment: CDR1 SNHLY and CDR2 FYNNEI. The junction had 1 base not matched to a gene; V was cut back by 3 bases and J by 3 bases. The CDR3: CASSDGLAGEETQYF. In DNA, the CDR3 is TGTGCCAGCAGTGATGGACTAGCGGGGGAAGAGACCCAGTACTTC.

The gene calls are TRBV5-4 and TRBJ2-3, with 9 bases identical to TRBD2. Unmatched junction bases numbered 5, after V lost 3 bases and J lost 0 bases. The germline CDR1 and CDR2 sequences are SGHNT and YYREEE (reference sequence). The CDR3 totals 16 residues. The CDR3 protein is CASSYPAGGSTDTQYF. CDR3 DNA sequence: TGTGCCAGCAGCTACCCAGCGGGGGGAAGCACAGATACGCAGTATTTT.

The V and J genes are TRBV25-1 and TRBJ1-1; maybe TRBD1 (5 bases). V gave up 3 bases and J gave up 1 base, with 6 bases separating them. The length of the CDR3 is 13 residues. Germline values: CDR1 MGHDK, CDR2 SYGVNS. The CDR3 reads CASSEGQNTEAFF. In DNA form, the CDR3 reads TGTGCCAGCAGTGAGGGGCAGAACACTGAAGCTTTCTTT. Variable domain in full (rest from reference TRBV25-1 and TRBJ1-1): EADIYQTPRYLVIGTGKKITLECSQTMGHDKMYWYQQDPGMELHLIHYSYGVNSTEKGDLSSESTVSRIRTEHFPLTLESARPSHTSQYLCASSEGQNTEAFFGQGTRLTVV.

The chain carries TRBV12-3 or TRBV12-4 and TRBJ1-2; D unresolved. The CDR3 runs to 13 residues. V was trimmed by 5 bases and J by 2 bases, leaving 9 bases between them. In DNA, the CDR3 is TGTGCCAGCAGTCCCTTTGAGAACTATGGCTACACCTTC. It translates to CASSPFENYGYTF.

The V gene is TRBV7-3, the J gene TRBJ2-5; 9 bases are a match to TRBD1. The CDR3 consists of 14 residues. V lost 5 bases and J lost 5; bases outside the gene matches: 6. Germline-derived CDR1 and CDR2 are SGHTA and FQGTGA. The CDR3 region has the DNA TGTGCCAGCAGCCTCACAGGGGGCGTGGAGACCCAGTACTTC. It specifies CASSLTGGVETQYF.

The rearrangement joins TRBV9 to TRBJ1-2, with 12 bases matching TRBD1. The trim removed 6 bases at V and 7 bases at J, leaving 7 bases unmatched. Germline V CDR1 and CDR2: SGDLS, YYNGEE. The CDR3 is 14 residues long. CDR3 nucleotide sequence: TGTGCCAGCAACCCGGGACAGGGGGCGTCTGGCTACACCTTC. Protein: CASNPGQGASGYTF.

This chain links TRBV20-1 with TRBJ2-7, with D possibly matching TRBD1 (7 bases). Germline values: CDR1 DFQATT, CDR2 SNEGSKA (reference sequence). This CDR3 contains 11 residues. V lost 5 bases and J 10 bases, leaving 15 bases between the germline ends. The CDR3 nucleotides read TGCAGTGCTGACACGGAGGGGGCTCAGTACTTC. Residues: CSADTEGAQYF.

The chain uses TRBV7-3 and TRBJ2-1; unclear D gene. The CDR3 runs 13 residues. The V and J ends lost 0 bases and 5 bases respectively, with 5 bases between them. The germline gives CDR1 SGHTA, CDR2 FQGTGA. The CDR3 spells CASSLTTDNEQFF. CDR3 DNA sequence: TGTGCCAGCAGCTTAACAACAGACAATGAGCAGTTCTTC.

The V and J genes are TRBV2 and TRBJ1-1, with D perhaps matching TRBD1 (6 bases). In germline, CDR1 is SNHLY, CDR2 FYNNEI. The V gene lost 6 bases and the J gene lost 6 bases, with 11 bases spanning the gap. This CDR3 contains 12 residues. The chain's CDR3 is CASRTGLAEAFF. For the CDR3, the DNA is TGTGCCAGCAGGACAGGTCTCGCTGAAGCTTTCTTT.

The chain is built from TRBV18 and TRBJ2-1; possibly TRBD2 for D (5 bases). The CDR3 runs 12 residues. Germline V CDR1 and CDR2: KGHSH, LQKENI. The germline V and J ends were trimmed by 4 bases and 7 bases, with 8 bases remaining between them. CDR3 protein: CASSLSGNEQFF. The DNA for the CDR3 is TGTGCCAGCTCACTCTCGGGGAATGAGCAGTTCTTC.

The CDR3 DNA is TGTGCCAGTGGCTCTCATAGCCAGACCCAGTACTTC. Its translation: CASGSHSQTQYF. The chain has TRBV12-3 or TRBV12-4 and TRBJ2-5; D is unresolved. The CDR3 covers 12 residues. The ends were cut back, 9 bases at V and 6 bases at J, with 14 bases in the middle.

The chain combines TRBV7-3 with TRBJ2-2, with a weak D call TRBD2 (5 bases). The ends were cut back, 5 bases at V and 0 bases at J, with 13 bases in the middle. Germline CDR1 is SGHTA and CDR2 is FQGTGA. CDR3 length equals 16 residues. CDR3 region: CASSPPGFANTGELFF. The CDR3 bases are TGTGCCAGCAGCCCTCCGGGATTCGCGAACACCGGGGAGCTGTTTTTT.

This clone was seen only once. The chain employs TRBV29-1 and TRBJ1-2; TRBD1 agrees at 8 bases. The CDR3 runs to 14 residues. V lost 7 bases to trimming and J lost 4 bases; unmatched junction nucleotides: 11. Per the germline V gene, CDR1 is SQVTM and CDR2 is ANQGSEA. DNA for the CDR3: TGCAGCGGGAAACCGACAGGGGCGGGCTATGGCTACACCTTC. Encoded protein: CSGKPTGAGYGYTF.

The V and J genes are TRBV11-3 and TRBJ1-5, with D possibly being TRBD1 (6 bases). V lost 5 bases and J 2 bases, leaving 28 bases between the germline ends. Per the germline V gene, CDR1 is SGHNT and CDR2 is YENEEA. The CDR3 runs to 20 residues. CDR3 nucleotides: TGTGCCAGCAGCGTACGAGGGGACCGAAGGGGGGGATTAGGCAATCAGCCCCAGCATTTT. Amino acids: CASSVRGDRRGGLGNQPQHF.

This chain links TRBV2 with TRBJ1-2, with a possible D match to TRBD1 (5 bases). The ends were cut back, 7 bases at V and 4 bases at J, with 13 bases in the middle. The germline V gene has CDR1 SNHLY and CDR2 FYNNEI. The CDR3 extends over 13 amino acids. The CDR3 coding sequence is TGTGCCAGCACCACGCGGGGGGGCTATGGCTACACCTTC. Its protein product is CASTTRGGYGYTF.

This clone was counted a single time. The V call is TRBV18, the J call TRBJ2-7; 12 bases fit TRBD1. The J segment lost 4 bases and the V segment lost 3 bases, leaving 1 base of the junction unmatched. Germline values: CDR1 KGHSH, CDR2 LQKENI. This CDR3 region has 14 residues. DNA for the CDR3: TGTGCCAGCTCACCGGGACAGGGGGCGTACGAGCAGTACTTC. It specifies CASSPGQGAYEQYF.

The rearrangement uses TRBV4-3 and TRBJ2-4, with D possibly being TRBD1 (5 bases). Germline V lookup: CDR1 LGHNA, CDR2 YSLEER. This CDR3 contains 17 residues. Between the trimmed V and J ends, which lost 4 bases and 0 bases, there was a span of 16 bases. The CDR3 DNA is TGCGCCAGCAGCCCAGGGCAGGCTTTCGGAGCCAAAAACATTCAGTACTTC. Translating gives CASSPGQAFGAKNIQYF.

V gene TRBV2 combines with J gene TRBJ1-2, with D tentatively TRBD1 (5 bases). The length of the CDR3 is 13 residues. The germline V and J ends were trimmed by 3 bases and 4 bases, with 9 bases remaining between them. CDR1 and CDR2 from the germline V gene are SNHLY and FYNNEI. CDR3 in amino acids: CASSDLGGYGYTF. The DNA of the CDR3 is TGTGCCAGCAGTGATTTGGGGGGCTATGGCTACACCTTC.

The gene calls are TRBV10-1 and TRBJ2-1; 9 nucleotides agree with TRBD1. Germline CDR1 and CDR2: WNHNN and SYGVQD (reference sequence). This CDR3 has 15 amino acids. V lost 4 bases to trimming and J lost 2 bases; unmatched junction nucleotides: 3. In nucleotides, the CDR3 is TGCGCCAGCAGTGTACAGGGGGCTGCCTACAATGAGCAGTTCTTC. Protein: CASSVQGAAYNEQFF.

The chain carries TRBV5-1 and TRBJ2-2, with 8 bases identical to TRBD1. This CDR3 has 15 residues. Germline lookup yields CDR1 SGHRS and CDR2 YFSETQ. V shed 4 bases and J 7 bases; nucleotides not matched to a gene: 9. The CDR3 DNA reads TGCGCCAGCAGCCTGTTGCAGGGGGCGAGCGGGGAGCTGTTTTTT. Amino acids: CASSLLQGASGELFF.

The CDR3 is CASRDRVVQETQYF. The CDR3 DNA reads TGTGCCAGTCGGGACAGGGTTGTCCAAGAGACCCAGTACTTC. V gene TRBV5-6 combines with J gene TRBJ2-5, with 9 bases matching TRBD1. CDR3 length: 14 amino acids. The germline gives CDR1 SGHDT, CDR2 YYEEEE. Trimming at V came to 8 bases and at J to 1 base, leaving 6 bases not matched to a gene.

This clone was observed a few times. V gene TRBV24-1 combines with J gene TRBJ2-5, with TRBD1 matching over 9 bases. Germline assignment: CDR1 KGHDR and CDR2 SFDVKD. CDR3 length equals 16 residues. V trimming: 3 bases; J trimming: 4 bases; junction bases outside the gene matches: 8. The CDR3 DNA sequence: TGTGCCACCAGTGATCCGACAGGGGGAAAGTCAGAGACCCAGTACTTC. This translates into CATSDPTGGKSETQYF.

This chain joins TRBV6-5 and TRBJ1-3; D gene ambiguous. Germline values: CDR1 MNHEY, CDR2 SVGAGI. The CDR3 sequence is 16 residues long. Deletions cut 0 bases from V and 0 bases from J, with 9 bases between. CDR3 protein: CASSYSILSSGNTIYF. The CDR3 nucleotides are TGTGCCAGCAGTTACTCGATCCTCAGCTCTGGAAACACCATATATTTT.

J is TRBJ1-1 and V is TRBV21-1; the D call of TRBD1 is as the table states it, not checked on the DNA. TRBV21-1 is a pseudogene segment. The CDR3 length is 20 residues. The CDR3 DNA follows: TGTGCCAGCACCCGGGACAGGGTAGGTTTTATCAAAGGTTGGGACACTGAAGCTTTCTTT. It translates to CASTRDRVGFIKGWDTEAFF.